The table lists the clone carrying this T cell receptor (beta chain) with a few counts. Its antigen is unknown. This entry is derived from a study of response to subunit inactivated influenza vaccine. Overall study results and limits: Authors suggested few new T cells are recruited by each seasonal influenza vaccination.

The CDR3 is 16 residues long. CDR1 MNHNS and CDR2 SASEGT come from the germline V gene. Germline trimming cut 2 bases from V and 2 bases from J; bases unmatched to any gene: 7. TCRdb ran MiXCR on the RT-PCR reads and lists one entry per CDR3 protein. This table holds under 850,000 distinct CDR3 sequences, approximately 18% found once. The chain couples TRBV6-1 to TRBJ2-3, with 7 positions matching TRBD1. The source was PBMCs from blood, collected less than 6 days after vaccination. The sequence was collected from a man in his fifties or sixties who received an inactivated influenza vaccine. The CDR3 sequence: CASSETTGSYTDTQYF. The CDR3 DNA sequence: TGTGCCAGCAGTGAAACGACAGGGAGTTACACAGATACGCAGTATTTT.